The following is a T cell receptor (beta chain) sequence with its context. Its antigen is currently unknown. The data derive from a study of T cell responses to AZD1222 COVID-19 vaccine. Notes on the study in general: Donors were largely white British and mainly female; clonal diversity was possibly underestimated. Baseline seropositivity occurred in only a handful of AZD1222 recipients. CD4 TCRs linked to vaccination spanned spike, dominating at 160-218 and 743-854.

Some clones are missing from TCRdb's copy, which holds only in-frame ones; the method was immunoSEQ multiplex PCR. Counted here are 86,000 or so clones, 86% occurring once; the ten biggest clones make up less than 6.5%. Germline CDR1 and CDR2: SGHAT and FQNNGV. This CDR3 is 13 amino acids long. V dropped 4 bases and J dropped 7; count of bases not matched to a gene: 7. Sample: peripheral blood, taken 28 days after the second AZD1222 dose. This chain joins TRBV11-2 and TRBJ2-7; 7 bases agree with TRBD1. The TCR was taken from an adult who received the AZD1222 COVID-19 vaccine. The CDR3 sequence: CASSSWGQREQYF. The CDR3 DNA is TGTGCCAGCAGCTCTTGGGGACAGAGGGAGCAGTACTTC.